The 7 T cell receptor beta chains listed next were all sequenced from one sample in a study of blood T cell repertoires in COVID-19. The table came from immunoSEQ multiplex PCR; TCRdb's copy has only in-frame clones and leaves some out. The sample comprises about 260,000 clones, around 84% of which are singletons, and approximately 4.3% rests with the top ten. The sequencing sample was made of PBMCs or T cells enriched from blood (not recorded which). These receptors all come from a man in his thirties or forties with acute COVID-19.

The chain has TRBV15 and TRBJ2-3; 7 positions agree with TRBD2. CDR1 LNHNV and CDR2 YYDKDF come from the germline V gene (reference sequence). The V gene end was trimmed by 9 bases and the J gene end by 5 bases; junction bases not matched to a gene: 11. The CDR3 is 14 amino acids. The CDR3 bases are TGTGCCACGCAGGGCGGGAGTTTTATAGATACGCAGTATTTT. This codes for CATQGGSFIDTQYF.

The chain joins TRBV29-1 to TRBJ2-2; 8 nucleotides line up with TRBD1. This CDR3 spans 14 amino acids. Germline CDR1 and CDR2: SQVTM and ANQGSEA. V lost 6 bases, J lost 7 bases, and 10 bases stayed unmatched. Written as DNA, the CDR3 is TGCAGCGTCCCGGTGGCAGGGGGCGGCGGGGAGCTGTTTTTT. Amino acid sequence: CSVPVAGGGGELFF.

The CDR3 here is CASSLALGEAGELFF. CDR3 in DNA: TGTGCCAGCAGCTTAGCGCTAGGGGAGGCCGGGGAGCTGTTTTTT. The chain couples TRBV7-2 to TRBJ2-2; TRBD2 might be the D (6 bases). V lost 0 bases and J lost 6, with 11 bases in between. Germline V lookup: CDR1 SGHTA, CDR2 FQGNSA. This CDR3 has 15 amino acids.

This chain joins TRBV10-3 and TRBJ2-1; D gene ambiguous. Germline V gene lookup returns CDR1 ENHRY and CDR2 SYGVKD. V lost 5 bases and J lost 4, with 6 bases in between. The CDR3 spans 12 residues. CDR3 nucleotides: TGTGCCATCAGTCGAACATACAATGAGCAGTTCTTC. Encoded protein: CAISRTYNEQFF.

The rearrangement joins TRBV24-1 to TRBJ2-5, with 7 bases identical to TRBD1. The trim removed 4 bases at V and 2 bases at J, leaving 9 bases unmatched. The V gene's germline CDR1 is KGHDR and CDR2 SFDVKD. The CDR3 sequence is 16 residues long. This CDR3 is CATSDPADRRQETQYF. The CDR3 region has the DNA TGTGCCACCAGTGACCCTGCGGACAGGCGACAAGAGACCCAGTACTTC.

The chain carries TRBV7-9 and TRBJ2-5, with TRBD1 as a possible D gene (6 bases). Germline CDR1 and CDR2: SEHNR and FQNEAQ (reference sequence). The CDR3 spans 14 residues. V was shortened by 0 bases and J by 5 bases, with 10 bases between the two germline ends. In DNA form, the CDR3 reads TGTGCCAGCAGCTTAGCACAGGGTGGGGAGACCCAGTACTTC. Amino acid sequence: CASSLAQGGETQYF.

The V call is TRBV28, the J call TRBJ1-1; maybe TRBD1 (6 bases). Germline assignment: CDR1 MDHEN and CDR2 SYDVKM. Trimming removed 9 bases from V and 8 bases from J, with 19 bases in between. The CDR3 extends over 13 amino acids. CDR3 coding DNA: TGTGCCAGTTTAGGCCAGGGGCGGGAGGAAGCTTTCTTT. This encodes CASLGQGREEAFF.